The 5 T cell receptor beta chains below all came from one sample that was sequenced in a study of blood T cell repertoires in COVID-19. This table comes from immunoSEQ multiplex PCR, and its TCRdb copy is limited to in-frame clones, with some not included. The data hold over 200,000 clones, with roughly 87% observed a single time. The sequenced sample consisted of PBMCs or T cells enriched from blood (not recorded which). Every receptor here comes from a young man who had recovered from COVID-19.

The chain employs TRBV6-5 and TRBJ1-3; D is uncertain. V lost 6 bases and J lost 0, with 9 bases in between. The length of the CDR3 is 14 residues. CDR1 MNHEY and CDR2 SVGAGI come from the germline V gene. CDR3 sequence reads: CASREINSGNTIYF. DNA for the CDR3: TGTGCCAGCAGGGAGATAAACTCTGGAAACACCATATATTTT.

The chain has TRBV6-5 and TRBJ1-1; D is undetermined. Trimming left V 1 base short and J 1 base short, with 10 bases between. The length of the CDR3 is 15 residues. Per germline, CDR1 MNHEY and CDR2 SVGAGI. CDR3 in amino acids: CASSYWAIPNTEAFF. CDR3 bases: TGTGCCAGCAGTTACTGGGCGATCCCGAACACTGAAGCTTTCTTT.

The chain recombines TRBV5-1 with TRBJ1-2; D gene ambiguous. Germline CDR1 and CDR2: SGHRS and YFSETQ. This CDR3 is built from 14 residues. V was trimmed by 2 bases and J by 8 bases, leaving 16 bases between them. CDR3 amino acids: CASSFGEVTEGYTF. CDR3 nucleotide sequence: TGCGCCAGCAGCTTTGGGGAGGTAACTGAGGGCTACACCTTC.

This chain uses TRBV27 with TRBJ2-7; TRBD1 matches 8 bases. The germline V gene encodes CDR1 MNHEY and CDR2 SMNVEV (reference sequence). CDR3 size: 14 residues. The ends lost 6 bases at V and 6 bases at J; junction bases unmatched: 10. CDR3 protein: CASSLSRDRTEQYF. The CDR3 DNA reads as TGTGCCAGCAGCCTATCCCGGGACAGGACCGAGCAGTACTTC.

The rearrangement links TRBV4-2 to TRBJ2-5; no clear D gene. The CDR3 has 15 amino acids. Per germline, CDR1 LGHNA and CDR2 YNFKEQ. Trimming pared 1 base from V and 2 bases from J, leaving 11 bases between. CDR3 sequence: CASSQGSGGQETQYF. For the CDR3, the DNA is TGTGCCAGCAGCCAAGGATCGGGTGGGCAAGAGACCCAGTACTTC.